The 8 T cell receptor beta chains in this list originate from one sample, sequenced in a study of blood T cell repertoires in COVID-19. Clones were sequenced by immunoSEQ multiplex PCR, and TCRdb holds only the in-frame ones, with some missing. Among around 36,000 clones listed, around 80% were seen once. Sequenced sample: peripheral blood. All receptors derive from a man at least 80 years old with active or convalescent COVID-19.

This clone was counted only a few times. The chain joins TRBV27 to TRBJ1-2; tentative D call: TRBD1 (6 bases). This CDR3 is 13 amino acids long. V was shortened by 2 bases and J by 8 bases, with 12 bases between the two germline ends. Germline V gene data show CDR1 as MNHEY and CDR2 as SMNVEV (reference sequence). Written as DNA, the CDR3 is TGTGCCAGCAGTTTACGAGGGGGGGTAGGCTACACCTTC. This gives the protein CASSLRGGVGYTF.

The chain carries TRBV5-6 and TRBJ2-4; unclear D gene. V was trimmed by 3 bases and J by 0 bases, leaving 13 bases between them. The CDR3 contains 16 residues. The germline V gene encodes CDR1 SGHDT and CDR2 YYEEEE. CDR3 residues: CASSSLQSLAKNIQYF. For the CDR3, the DNA is TGTGCCAGCAGCTCCCTCCAGTCCTTAGCCAAAAACATTCAGTACTTC. The full variable domain, with the rest looked up from reference TRBV5-6 and TRBJ2-4, is DAGVTQSPTHLIKTRGQQVTLRCSPKSGHDTVSWYQQALGQGPQFIFQYYEEEERQRGNFPDRFSGHQFPNYSSELNVNALLLGDSALYLCASSSLQSLAKNIQYFGAGTRLSVL.

This clone showed up just once. The chain is built from TRBV5-1 and TRBJ1-2; 7 bases map to TRBD1. With V trimmed by 1 base and J by 7 bases, 10 bases remained unmatched. Per the germline V gene, CDR1 is SGHRS and CDR2 is YFSETQ. The CDR3 is 15 amino acids. Here the CDR3 reads CASSLFGQGDSGYTF. The CDR3, as DNA: TGCGCCAGCAGCTTGTTCGGCCAGGGGGATTCTGGCTACACCTTC.

This chain connects TRBV5-1 to TRBJ2-3; 8 nucleotides agree with TRBD1. The CDR3 runs to 13 residues. In germline, CDR1 is SGHRS, CDR2 YFSETQ. With 3 bases clipped from V and 3 bases from J, the junction kept 0 bases outside the gene matches. CDR3 nucleotides: TGCGCCAGCAGCTGGACAGGGACAGATACGCAGTATTTT. Translated, it gives CASSWTGTDTQYF.

This clone came up a few times. This chain uses TRBV19 with TRBJ2-3; 10 nucleotides agree with TRBD2. From germline, CDR1 is LNHDA and CDR2 SQIVND (reference sequence). The CDR3 runs to 14 residues. J lost 6 bases, V lost 1 base, and 1 base had no gene match. This CDR3 is CASSIGAGGDTQYF. In DNA form, the CDR3 reads TGTGCCAGTAGTATAGGAGCGGGAGGGGATACGCAGTATTTT.

V gene TRBV19 combines with J gene TRBJ1-1; 8 bases are a match to TRBD1. Germline CDR1 is LNHDA and CDR2 is SQIVND (reference sequence). Unmatched junction bases numbered 5, after V lost 5 bases and J lost 0 bases. The CDR3 length is 15 residues. The CDR3 nucleotides read TGTGCCAGTAGTCAACTGACAGGGGTGAACACTGAAGCTTTCTTT. This encodes CASSQLTGVNTEAFF.

The chain links TRBV11-2 to TRBJ2-3, with 10 bases identical to TRBD1. There are 15 residues in the CDR3. CDR1 is SGHAT and CDR2 is FQNNGV in the germline V gene. Trimming cost V 7 bases and J 4 bases; bases outside gene matches: 8. CDR3 loop: CASTEDRGSADTQYF. In DNA form, the CDR3 reads TGTGCCAGCACCGAGGACAGGGGGAGTGCAGATACGCAGTATTTT.

This chain joins TRBV27 and TRBJ2-2, with 9 bases matching TRBD1. The CDR3 covers 16 residues. Trimming removed 6 bases from V and 4 bases from J; junction bases left unmatched: 9. Germline CDR1 and CDR2: MNHEY and SMNVEV (reference sequence). The CDR3 sequence: CASRGNRGRVTGELFF. In DNA, the CDR3 is TGTGCCAGCAGGGGAAACAGGGGGCGGGTCACCGGGGAGCTGTTTTTT.